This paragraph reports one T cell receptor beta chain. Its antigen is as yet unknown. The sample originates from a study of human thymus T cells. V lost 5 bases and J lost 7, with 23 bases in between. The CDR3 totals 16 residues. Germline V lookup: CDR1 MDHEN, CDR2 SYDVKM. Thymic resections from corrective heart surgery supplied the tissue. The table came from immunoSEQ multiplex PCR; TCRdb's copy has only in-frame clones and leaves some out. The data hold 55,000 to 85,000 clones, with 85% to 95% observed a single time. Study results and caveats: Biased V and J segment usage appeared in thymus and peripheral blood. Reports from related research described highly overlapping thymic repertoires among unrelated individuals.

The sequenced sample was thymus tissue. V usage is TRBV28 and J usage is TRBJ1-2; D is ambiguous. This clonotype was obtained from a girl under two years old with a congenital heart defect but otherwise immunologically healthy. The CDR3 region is CASSPWEAKALIGYTF. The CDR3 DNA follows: TGTGCCAGCAGTCCCTGGGAAGCGAAGGCTTTAATTGGCTACACCTTC.